The 16 T cell receptor beta chains reported below all come from one sample, sequenced in a study of T cells in tuberculosis. Produced via immunoSEQ multiplex PCR; TCRdb's table is partial and in-frame only. The sample lists around 43,000 clones, roughly 96% occurring once. Sequenced material: PBMCs. The receptors here all came from a donor aged 10 to 29 with latent tuberculosis or without tuberculosis infection.

The genes are TRBV10-3 and TRBJ1-2, with no clear D. Germline V gene lookup returns CDR1 ENHRY and CDR2 SYGVKD. The CDR3 totals 13 residues. Deletions cut 3 bases from V and 5 bases from J, with 10 bases between. CDR3 protein: CAISDGQAYGYTF. For the CDR3, the DNA is TGTGCCATCAGTGACGGTCAGGCATATGGCTACACCTTC.

The gene calls are TRBV27 and TRBJ2-2; 9 nucleotides line up with TRBD2. J lost 0 bases, V lost 1 base, and 6 bases had no gene match. The V gene's germline CDR1 is MNHEY and CDR2 SMNVEV (reference sequence). The CDR3 runs to 18 residues. The CDR3 bases are TGTGCCAGCAGTTTATTGGTAGCGGGGGACCCGAACACCGGGGAGCTGTTTTTT. This codes for CASSLLVAGDPNTGELFF.

V gene TRBV7-9 combines with J gene TRBJ1-1; tentative D call: TRBD1 (5 bases). The CDR3 runs 14 residues. V gave up 4 bases and J gave up 6 bases, with 15 bases separating them. Germline-derived CDR1 and CDR2 are SEHNR and FQNEAQ (reference sequence). CDR3 sequence (DNA): TGTGCCAGCAGCTATCAGGGTATGGTCGCTGAAGCTTTCTTT. This sequence encodes CASSYQGMVAEAFF.

The V gene is TRBV18, the J gene TRBJ2-3; a weak D match, TRBD2 (6 bases). CDR3 length: 19 amino acids. V lost 0 bases and J 1 base, leaving 20 bases between the germline ends. Germline V gives CDR1 KGHSH, CDR2 LQKENI. CDR3 amino acids: CASSPPKGGKISGTDTQYF. In DNA, the CDR3 is TGTGCCAGCTCACCACCAAAGGGAGGAAAGATTTCTGGCACAGATACGCAGTATTTT.

This sequence joins TRBV5-6 and TRBJ2-3; TRBD1 matches at 7 bases. The CDR3 runs 15 residues. Looked up from germline, CDR1 is SGHDT and CDR2 is YYEEEE. Losses at the gene ends were 1 base for V and 2 bases for J; bases not matched to a gene: 4. CDR3 sequence: CASSLRTGDTDTQYF. The CDR3 nucleotides read TGTGCCAGCAGCTTGAGGACAGGAGACACAGATACGCAGTATTTT.

The gene calls are TRBV12-1 and TRBJ2-5; TRBD2, the D gene given by the table, was not confirmed from the DNA. TRBV12-1 is recorded as a pseudogene. CDR3 length: 15 amino acids. The CDR3 region has the DNA TGTGCCAGCAGCCCCGGACTAGCTGGGGTGGAGACCCAGTACTTC. This codes for CASSPGLAGVETQYF.

V and J are TRBV10-3 and TRBJ1-1, with 12 bases aligning to TRBD1. V lost 3 bases, J lost 4 bases, and 9 bases stayed unmatched. The CDR3 loop spans 17 amino acids. The germline gives CDR1 ENHRY, CDR2 SYGVKD. CDR3 sequence: CAISERGTGGLGTEAFF. CDR3 sequence (DNA): TGTGCCATCAGTGAACGGGGGACAGGGGGCTTGGGCACTGAAGCTTTCTTT.

The V gene is TRBV25-1, the J gene TRBJ1-1; 7 bases match TRBD1. Trimming at V came to 5 bases and at J to 3 bases, leaving 9 bases not matched to a gene. Germline V CDR1 and CDR2: MGHDK, SYGVNS. CDR3 length: 15 residues. CDR3: CASSITTGDYTEAFF. The CDR3 nucleotides read TGTGCCAGCAGTATTACAACAGGGGACTACACTGAAGCTTTCTTT.

This CDR3 reads CASSGTSGGVTDTQYF. CDR3 DNA: TGCGCCAGCAGTGGGACTAGCGGAGGAGTCACAGATACGCAGTATTTT. V gene TRBV4-1 combines with J gene TRBJ2-3; 11 bases line up with TRBD2. The CDR3 loop spans 16 amino acids. In germline, CDR1 is MGHRA, CDR2 YSYEKL. After removal of 6 bases from V and 2 bases from J, the junction contained 7 bases not matched to a gene.

V usage is TRBV25-1 and J usage is TRBJ2-7; D remains unclear. V gave up 4 bases and J gave up 4 bases, with 11 bases separating them. The CDR3 is 13 amino acids. Germline V gives CDR1 MGHDK, CDR2 SYGVNS. The CDR3 DNA is TGTGCCAGCAGTGCAGCTACAGATTACGAGCAGTACTTC. This sequence encodes CASSAATDYEQYF.

The V and J genes are TRBV25-1 and TRBJ1-2; the D is unclear. Germline CDR1 is MGHDK and CDR2 is SYGVNS. This CDR3 has 15 residues. V dropped 3 bases and J dropped 6 bases, with 17 bases sitting between them. The CDR3: CASSDRGRSLDGYTF. Here the CDR3 DNA reads TGTGCCAGCAGTGACCGTGGGCGCAGCCTCGATGGCTACACCTTC.

The chain uses TRBV21-1 and TRBJ1-2; the listed D gene, TRBD1, was not tested against the DNA. TRBV21-1 is recorded as a pseudogene. CDR3 size: 15 residues. CDR3 residues: CASTKLDRINYGYTF. The CDR3 region has the DNA TGTGCCAGCACCAAGTTGGACAGGATTAACTATGGCTACACCTTC.

This chain joins TRBV25-1 and TRBJ1-6; D ambiguous. The ends were cut back, 1 base at V and 0 bases at J, with 10 bases in the middle. Per germline, CDR1 MGHDK and CDR2 SYGVNS. The CDR3 runs 17 residues. CDR3 sequence reads: CASSEWEAYSYNSPLHF. CDR3 DNA sequence: TGTGCCAGCAGTGAATGGGAGGCTTACTCCTATAATTCACCCCTCCACTTT. The variable domain in full, with the rest retrieved from reference TRBV25-1 and TRBJ1-6, is EADIYQTPRYLVIGTGKKITLECSQTMGHDKMYWYQQDPGMELHLIHYSYGVNSTEKGDLSSESTVSRIRTEHFPLTLESARPSHTSQYLCASSEWEAYSYNSPLHFGNGTRLTVT.

The chain couples TRBV11-2 to TRBJ2-7; D might be TRBD2 (6 bases). V shed 0 bases and J shed 4 bases, with 19 bases lying between them. Per germline, CDR1 SGHAT and CDR2 FQNNGV. This CDR3 contains 17 residues. CDR3 in DNA: TGTGCCAGCAGCTTAGATCTGGCCGAGGCGGCGGGATACGAGCAGTACTTC. Amino acids: CASSLDLAEAAGYEQYF.

The sample holds one count of this clone. This chain joins TRBV11-1 and TRBJ1-1; maybe TRBD1 (6 bases). CDR3 length equals 15 residues. Germline V gives CDR1 SGHAT, CDR2 FQDESV (reference sequence). The V and J ends lost 1 base and 4 bases respectively, with 13 bases between them. The CDR3 region is CASSLGGGRGTEAFF. DNA of the CDR3: TGTGCCAGCAGCTTAGGGGGGGGCCGTGGCACTGAAGCTTTCTTT.

The gene calls are TRBV6-5 and TRBJ2-7; 8 positions agree with TRBD2. The CDR3 loop spans 15 amino acids. V gave up 6 bases and J gave up 4 bases; unmatched junction bases: 11. Germline V gene lookup returns CDR1 MNHEY and CDR2 SVGAGI. For the CDR3, the DNA is TGTGCCAGCAGGCCCTCGGGGGGGCAACCTTACGAGCAGTACTTC. It specifies CASRPSGGQPYEQYF.